These T cell receptor beta chains were read from a single sample in a study of blood T cell repertoires in COVID-19. Using immunoSEQ multiplex PCR, the repertoire was profiled, and TCRdb retains in-frame clones only, with some absent. The sample has under 120,000 clones; more than 75% are singletons. Sequencing used peripheral blood. The receptors were sampled from a human donor in a cohort sampled during active COVID-19. The CDR3 runs from the conserved cysteine through the conserved F or W. Each record gives: CDR3 protein, CDR3 DNA, V gene, J gene, clone size, D gene. A D gene is named only where the DNA matches it firmly. Clone size is stated in some rows and not others, as once, few, many or a class when expanded.

CTPYGLQETQYF	TGCACCCCCTACGGGTTACAAGAGACCCAGTACTTC	TRBV1	TRBJ2-5	-	-
CASSYRGQGTSGYTF	TGTGCCAGCAGTTACAGAGGACAGGGAACGAGTGGCTACACCTTC	TRBV6-2/TRBV6-3	TRBJ1-2	-	TRBD1
CASSQLRTSGSTTYDEQFF	TGCGCCAGCAGCCAACTACGGACTAGCGGGAGTACGACTTACGATGAGCAGTTCTTC	TRBV5-1	TRBJ2-1	once	TRBD2
CASSLPPGVVYGYTF	TGTGCCAGCAGTTTACCCCCTGGAGTAGTCTATGGCTACACCTTC	TRBV28	TRBJ1-2	-	-
CASSHRQGPGSPLHF	TGTGCCAGCAGTCATCGACAGGGTCCTGGTTCACCCCTCCACTTT	TRBV6-5	TRBJ1-6	once	TRBD1
CASSELALNYEQYF	TGTGCCAGCAGTGAACTAGCGCTCAACTACGAGCAGTATTTC	TRBV2	TRBJ2-7	-	-
CASSPDRGADTQYF	TGTGCCAGCTCACCGGACAGGGGCGCAGATACGCAGTATTTT	TRBV18	TRBJ2-3	-	TRBD1
CATRPREVGYGYTF	TGTGCCACCCGCCCCAGGGAGGTCGGCTATGGCTACACCTTC	TRBV6-5	TRBJ1-2	-	-
CASSRRDRLNEKLFF	TGTGCCAGTAGTCGAAGGGACAGGTTAAATGAAAAACTGTTTTTT	TRBV19	TRBJ1-4	-	TRBD1
CASSLEGERYNEQFF	TGTGCCAGCAGCTTAGAGGGGGAGCGCTACAATGAGCAGTTCTTC	TRBV7-2	TRBJ2-1	-	-
CASSLTSGGYEQYF	TGCGCCAGCAGCTTGACTAGCGGGGGCTACGAGCAGTACTTC	TRBV5-1	TRBJ2-7	-	TRBD2
CASSLGQGRSYEQYF	TGTGCCAGCAGCTTGGGTCAGGGGCGCTCCTACGAGCAGTACTTC	TRBV5-6	TRBJ2-7	-	-
CASSPSLETQYF	TGTGCCAGCAGCCCGAGTCTCGAGACCCAGTACTTC	TRBV28	TRBJ2-5	-	-
CASRTGVDFEQYF	TGTGCCAGCAGGACAGGAGTCGATTTCGAGCAGTACTTC	TRBV2	TRBJ2-7	-	-
CASSPTGTLNQPQHF	TGTGCCAGCAGCCCGACAGGGACCCTCAATCAGCCCCAGCATTTT	TRBV7-2	TRBJ1-5	-	TRBD1
CASSSQTLAGDTQYF	TGTGCCAGCAGCTCCCAGACACTAGCGGGAGATACGCAGTATTTT	TRBV7-2	TRBJ2-3	-	TRBD2
CASSYLGGGQTYEQYF	TGTGCCAGCAGTTATCTGGGCGGGGGGCAGACTTACGAGCAGTACTTC	TRBV6-6	TRBJ2-7	-	TRBD2